A single sample is the source of the 32 T cell receptor beta chains below, sequenced in a study of Ad26.COV2.S vaccination and SARS-CoV-2 variants. Measured with immunoSEQ multiplex PCR; TCRdb has only the in-frame clones, and not every one. The repertoire holds roughly 250,000 clones, with around 88% as singletons. The treatment denotes: over 15 received Ad26.COV2.S at low or high dose, single or two shots; 5 received placebo; per-sample allocation not given. Samples came from day 63 after the first vaccine or placebo injection. This specimen was peripheral blood, taken in a trial of Ad26.COV2.S vaccine versus placebo. Receptor source: a person between 18 and 59 years old who received the Ad26.COV2.S COVID-19 vaccine or a placebo.

This chain joins TRBV4-1 and TRBJ1-2; tentatively, D is TRBD1 (5 bases). The CDR3 length is 15 residues. Per the germline V gene, CDR1 is MGHRA and CDR2 is YSYEKL. Trimming cost V 5 bases and J 3 bases, with 16 bases left between them. Here the CDR3 reads CASSEATGEHYGYTF. The CDR3 DNA reads as TGCGCCAGCAGCGAGGCCACGGGGGAGCACTATGGCTACACCTTC.

Notes on this clone: Other DNA sequences in this specimen translate into the identical CDR3. The V call is TRBV4-1, the J call TRBJ1-1; 9 bases line up with TRBD1. In germline, CDR1 is MGHRA, CDR2 YSYEKL. Trimming at V came to 3 bases and at J to 5 bases, leaving 7 bases not matched to a gene. CDR3 length: 15 residues. Here the CDR3 reads CASSQAYRGRTEAFF. In DNA, the CDR3 is TGCGCCAGCAGCCAGGCCTACAGGGGGCGGACTGAAGCTTTCTTT.

The rearrangement uses TRBV6-5 and TRBJ2-1, with D possibly TRBD2 on 7 matching bases. The CDR3 length is 14 residues. Trimming pared 5 bases from V and 9 bases from J, leaving 17 bases between. Per germline, CDR1 MNHEY and CDR2 SVGAGI. CDR3 loop: CASSLGGGPFEQFF. In nucleotides, the CDR3 is TGTGCCAGCAGTCTAGGGGGGGGGCCTTTTGAGCAGTTCTTC.

The chain links TRBV5-1 to TRBJ2-2; 7 bases map to TRBD1. This CDR3 has 14 amino acids. Germline V lookup: CDR1 SGHRS, CDR2 YFSETQ. V was clipped by 5 bases and J by 4 bases; unmatched bases: 5. The CDR3 is CASRGTGATGELFF. The CDR3, as DNA: TGCGCCAGCAGGGGTACAGGGGCCACCGGGGAGCTGTTTTTT.

The chain couples TRBV14 to TRBJ2-1; no clear D gene. Germline V gives CDR1 SGHDN, CDR2 FVKESK. The CDR3 runs 11 residues. With 3 bases removed from V and 4 bases from J, the gap between germline ends came to 1 base. In DNA, the CDR3 is TGTGCCAGCAGCCAGTACAATGAGCAGTTCTTC. The encoded protein is CASSQYNEQFF.

This clone was recorded once. The rearrangement links TRBV5-4 to TRBJ2-7, with 7 bases matching TRBD1. J gave up 5 bases and V 0 bases, and 5 bases lay outside the gene matches. This CDR3 is built from 14 residues. Germline CDR1 reads SGHNT; CDR2 reads YYREEE (reference sequence). The CDR3 sequence: CASSLGQGLHEQYV. The CDR3 DNA reads as TGTGCCAGCAGCTTGGGACAGGGTCTTCACGAGCAGTACGTC.

This chain links TRBV19 with TRBJ1-5; tentative D call: TRBD1 (5 bases). CDR3 size: 15 residues. The V end lost 3 bases, the J end lost 2 bases, and 11 bases lay between the germline ends. The germline V gene has CDR1 LNHDA and CDR2 SQIVND (reference sequence). The DNA of the CDR3 is TGTGCCAGTAGTATTTTAGGGGTTGGCAATCAGCCCCAGCATTTT. The encoded protein is CASSILGVGNQPQHF.

This chain joins TRBV6-1 and TRBJ2-5; a possible D gene is TRBD2 (7 bases). Trimming shortened V by 3 bases and J by 5 bases, and 13 bases separated the two germline ends. Germline values: CDR1 MNHNS, CDR2 SASEGT. There are 14 residues in the CDR3. The CDR3 is CASSEGPGGETQYF. The DNA for the CDR3 is TGTGCCAGCAGTGAGGGGCCGGGGGGCGAGACCCAGTACTTC.

The chain combines TRBV18 with TRBJ2-1; a weak D match, TRBD2 (6 bases). Trimming removed 1 base at V and 8 bases at J, with 12 bases between. The CDR3 sequence is 14 residues long. Germline-derived CDR1 and CDR2 are KGHSH and LQKENI. CDR3 region: CASSPQKGGDEQFF. DNA of the CDR3: TGTGCCAGCTCACCACAGAAGGGCGGGGATGAGCAGTTCTTC.

The V call is TRBV7-9, the J call TRBJ1-1; D is undetermined. Trimming took 5 bases from V and 4 from J, leaving 11 bases between them. The germline CDR1 and CDR2 sequences are SEHNR and FQNEAQ (reference sequence). The CDR3 is made up of 13 amino acids. The CDR3 coding sequence is TGTGCCAGCAGCATAGGGTGGGGCACTGAAGCTTTCTTT. Translating gives CASSIGWGTEAFF. Based on the CDR3 plus reference TRBV7-9 and TRBJ1-1, the full variable domain is DTGVSQNPRHKITKRGQNVTFRCDPISEHNRLYWYRQTLGQGPEFLTYFQNEAQLEKSRLLSDRFSAERPKGSFSTLEIQRTEQGDSAMYLCASSIGWGTEAFFGQGTRLTVV.

The rearrangement links TRBV11-3 to TRBJ2-7, with 7 bases matching TRBD1. V dropped 3 bases and J dropped 9; count of bases not matched to a gene: 14. Germline V gives CDR1 SGHNT, CDR2 YENEEA. This CDR3 region has 15 residues. CDR3 in DNA: TGTGCCAGCAGCTTCAACCGGGACAGCAAATTTAGGCAGTACGTC. Amino acids: CASSFNRDSKFRQYV.

The V call is TRBV9, the J call TRBJ2-2; TRBD2 matches 7 bases. Per germline, CDR1 SGDLS and CDR2 YYNGEE. The CDR3 runs 17 residues. J was trimmed by 2 bases and V by 0 bases; bases with no gene match: 7. The CDR3 here is CASSVGWEGKNTGELFF. Written as DNA, the CDR3 is TGTGCCAGCAGCGTAGGTTGGGAGGGGAAAAACACCGGGGAGCTGTTTTTT. Complete variable domain (other parts from reference TRBV9 and TRBJ2-2): DSGVTQTPKHLITATGQRVTLRCSPRSGDLSVYWYQQSLDQGLQFLIQYYNGEERAKGNILERFSAQQFPDLHSELNLSSLELGDSALYFCASSVGWEGKNTGELFFGEGSRLTVL.

The genes are TRBV24-1 and TRBJ2-3; unclear D gene. The CDR3 covers 14 residues. The germline V gene encodes CDR1 KGHDR and CDR2 SFDVKD. Trimming stripped 2 bases from V and 4 bases from J, with 9 bases between. The CDR3 DNA sequence: TGTGCCACCAGTGATTACCAGCTACCAGATACGCAGTATTTT. This encodes CATSDYQLPDTQYF.

This chain links TRBV9 with TRBJ2-7; 10 bases align to TRBD2. J lost 0 bases, V lost 2 bases, and 8 bases had no gene match. The germline CDR1 and CDR2 sequences are SGDLS and YYNGEE. The CDR3 runs 17 residues. This CDR3 is CASSVSSGRGSSYEQYF. In DNA form, the CDR3 reads TGTGCCAGCAGCGTGTCTAGCGGGAGAGGGAGCTCCTACGAGCAGTACTTC.

The CDR3 is CASSLTGLANTGELFF. In DNA form, the CDR3 reads TGTGCCAGCAGCTTAACGGGACTAGCTAACACCGGGGAGCTGTTTTTT. The chain recombines TRBV7-3 with TRBJ2-2, with 9 bases aligning to TRBD2. With V trimmed by 0 bases and J by 2 bases, 1 base remained unmatched. CDR1 is SGHTA, CDR2 FQGTGA, per germline. The CDR3 is 16 amino acids.

The chain couples TRBV3-1 (or the pseudogene TRBV3-2) to TRBJ2-5, with 7 bases identical to TRBD1. The CDR3 consists of 18 residues. The V gene end was trimmed by 5 bases and the J gene end by 5 bases; junction bases not matched to a gene: 20. The germline gives CDR1 LGHDT, CDR2 YNNKEL (reference sequence). CDR3 nucleotide sequence: TGTGCCAGCAGCTTTCAGAGGACCTCGACAGGGCCGGGGGAGACCCAGTACTTC. Encoded protein: CASSFQRTSTGPGETQYF.

CDR3 loop: CASSDGPTDTQYF. The CDR3 coding sequence is TGTGCCAGCAGCGACGGGCCCACAGATACGCAGTATTTT. The J gene is TRBJ2-3, the V gene TRBV9; D remains unclear. The V end was cut by 3 bases, the J end by 2 bases, with 7 bases between. Germline CDR1 SGDLS, CDR2 YYNGEE. The CDR3 is made up of 13 amino acids.

The chain employs TRBV7-9 and TRBJ2-2; D possibly matches TRBD1 or TRBD2 (5 bases each). CDR3 length equals 15 residues. Germline CDR1 reads SEHNR; CDR2 reads FQNEAQ (reference sequence). V dropped 2 bases and J dropped 7 bases, with 14 bases sitting between them. CDR3 in amino acids: CASSLYGTDHGELFF. In DNA, the CDR3 is TGTGCCAGCAGCTTATATGGGACGGATCACGGGGAGCTGTTTTTT. The variable domain in full, with the rest retrieved from reference TRBV7-9 and TRBJ2-2, is DTGVSQNPRHKITKRGQNVTFRCDPISEHNRLYWYRQTLGQGPEFLTYFQNEAQLEKSRLLSDRFSAERPKGSFSTLEIQRTEQGDSAMYLCASSLYGTDHGELFFGEGSRLTVL.

This clone was counted only a few times. Distinct nucleotide sequences in the sample also encode this CDR3. CDR3 DNA sequence: TGTGCCACCAGTGATTTGCCCGGGACCGGCTACACCTTC. Residues: CATSDLPGTGYTF. V usage is TRBV24-1 and J usage is TRBJ1-2, with a weak D call TRBD1 (5 bases). V was cut by 0 bases and J by 8 bases, with 9 bases left in between. The V gene's germline CDR1 is KGHDR and CDR2 SFDVKD. The CDR3 length is 13 residues.

The chain combines TRBV9 with TRBJ2-1; TRBD1 aligns across 12 bases. Germline V gene data show CDR1 as SGDLS and CDR2 as YYNGEE. The trim removed 0 bases at V and 8 bases at J, leaving 9 bases unmatched. The CDR3 is 17 amino acids. The CDR3 coding sequence is TGTGCCAGCAGCGTAGCTAGCGGGACAGGGGGCTTCTATGAGCAGTTCTTC. Translating gives CASSVASGTGGFYEQFF.

The rearrangement uses TRBV5-4 and TRBJ1-2; D uncertain. This CDR3 is built from 13 residues. Germline V gives CDR1 SGHNT, CDR2 YYREEE (reference sequence). With 0 bases removed from V and 1 base from J, the gap between germline ends came to 4 bases. The CDR3 here is CASSLELNYGYTF. The CDR3 DNA reads TGTGCCAGCAGCTTGGAGCTTAACTATGGCTACACCTTC.

The chain couples TRBV5-4 to TRBJ2-5; 14 nucleotides match TRBD2. This CDR3 comprises 17 residues. CDR1 is SGHNT, CDR2 YYREEE, per germline (reference sequence). V shed 2 bases, J shed 2 bases, and the junction held 5 bases outside the gene matches. The CDR3: CASSFGTSGGSQETQYF. The CDR3 nucleotides are TGTGCCAGCAGCTTCGGGACTAGCGGGGGATCACAAGAGACCCAGTACTTC.

V is TRBV4-3 and J is TRBJ1-1, with a weak D call TRBD1 (6 bases). The CDR3 is 14 amino acids. Germline V gene sequence: CDR1 LGHNA, CDR2 YSLEER. Trimming left V 0 bases short and J 10 bases short, with 15 bases between. The CDR3: CASSQDPGANLAFF. As DNA, the CDR3 is TGCGCCAGCAGCCAAGATCCGGGGGCGAACTTAGCTTTCTTT.

The chain links TRBV27 to TRBJ2-5, with 7 bases identical to TRBD2. Unmatched junction bases numbered 11, after V lost 3 bases and J lost 1 base. Germline CDR1 MNHEY, CDR2 SMNVEV (reference sequence). The CDR3 is 17 residues long. CDR3 sequence (DNA): TGTGCCAGCAGTTTCATTTCTCGGGGGGTGATCCAAGAGACCCAGTACTTC. It is translated as CASSFISRGVIQETQYF.

This clone appeared a single time. The chain combines TRBV13 with TRBJ1-2, with D hard to call. Trimming took off 5 bases at V and 0 bases at J, with 7 bases between the two ends. Germline V gene data show CDR1 as PRHDT and CDR2 as FYEKMQ (reference sequence). This CDR3 comprises 13 residues. CDR3: CASSMSPNYGYTF. Here the CDR3 DNA reads TGTGCCAGCAGCATGAGTCCTAACTATGGCTACACCTTC. The entire variable domain, with the rest obtained from reference TRBV13 and TRBJ1-2, is as follows: AAGVIQSPRHLIKEKRETATLKCYPIPRHDTVYWYQQGPGQDPQFLISFYEKMQSDKGSIPDRFSAQQFSDYHSELNMSSLELGDSALYFCASSMSPNYGYTFGSGTRLTVV.

The chain employs TRBV4-2 and TRBJ2-1; 7 nucleotides agree with TRBD2. Germline CDR1 LGHNA, CDR2 YNFKEQ. Germline trimming cut 0 bases from V and 7 bases from J; bases unmatched to any gene: 15. The length of the CDR3 is 18 residues. CDR3 sequence reads: CASSQDYRERDLLNEQFF. The CDR3 bases are TGTGCCAGCAGCCAAGACTATAGAGAGCGGGACTTGTTGAATGAGCAGTTCTTC.

V is TRBV19 and J is TRBJ1-3, with unresolved D. The germline gives CDR1 LNHDA, CDR2 SQIVND (reference sequence). The CDR3 spans 16 residues. The ends were cut back, 3 bases at V and 4 bases at J, with 16 bases in the middle. CDR3 bases: TGTGCCAGTAGTATGGTTTACAGCGGTTCGGGAAACACCATATATTTT. This translates into CASSMVYSGSGNTIYF.

The V gene is TRBV5-1, the J gene TRBJ2-5, with D uncertain. This CDR3 has 13 residues. From germline, CDR1 is SGHRS and CDR2 YFSETQ. Trimming left V 4 bases short and J 4 bases short, with 11 bases between. CDR3 residues: CASSPARLETQYF. The CDR3 nucleotides are TGCGCCAGCAGCCCGGCCCGGTTAGAGACCCAGTACTTC.

This clone was seen a few times. This chain connects TRBV6-4 to TRBJ2-3, with no clear D. CDR1 and CDR2 from the germline V gene are MRHNA and SNTAGT. With 4 bases removed from V and 0 bases from J, the gap between germline ends came to 8 bases. The CDR3 length is 14 residues. The CDR3 DNA is TGTGCCAGCAGTGCAACGGGTAGCACAGATACGCAGTATTTT. Residues: CASSATGSTDTQYF.

This rearrangement joins TRBV5-6 to TRBJ1-3, with D unclear. V lost 0 bases and J lost 0, with 7 bases in between. The CDR3 contains 15 residues. Per the germline V gene, CDR1 is SGHDT and CDR2 is YYEEEE. The CDR3 here is CASSLVGVSGNTIYF. In nucleotides, the CDR3 is TGTGCCAGCAGCTTGGTTGGGGTCTCTGGAAACACCATATATTTT.

The chain combines TRBV18 with TRBJ2-5; maybe TRBD1 (6 bases). The CDR3 spans 14 residues. V was trimmed by 6 bases and J by 0 bases, leaving 11 bases between them. Germline V CDR1 and CDR2: KGHSH, LQKENI. CDR3 nucleotides: TGTGCCAGCTCCCCAGGGGAGTACCAAGAGACCCAGTACTTC. This sequence encodes CASSPGEYQETQYF.

The genes are TRBV6-5 and TRBJ1-2; 9 nucleotides line up with TRBD1. The CDR3 runs to 14 residues. Germline trimming cut 6 bases from V and 6 bases from J; bases unmatched to any gene: 8. The germline V gene encodes CDR1 MNHEY and CDR2 SVGAGI. CDR3 region: CASSTGTGWNGYTF. The CDR3 nucleotides are TGTGCCAGCAGCACCGGGACAGGGTGGAATGGCTACACCTTC.